The 15 T cell receptor beta chains below were found in one sample sequenced in a study of radiotherapy plus CTLA-4 blockade in lung cancer. Assay: immunoSEQ multiplex PCR; the TCRdb copy retains only in-frame clones and omits some. The repertoire consists of about 97,000 clones, with 60% to 75% occurring once and the leading ten covering approximately 3%. The sequencing used peripheral blood, collected from a patient treated with radiotherapy plus ipilimumab. The receptors here all came from a human donor with non-small cell lung cancer who had a partial response to radiotherapy plus ipilimumab. Some clones in this sample may be carry-over from other donors' samples.

CDR3 DNA: TGTGCCAGCAGCTTAGTGTCTAGCGGGGTAAGGCGTATGTATTTT. It is translated as CASSLVSSGVRRMYF. V usage is TRBV7-9 and J usage is TRBJ2-3; TRBD2 agrees at 9 bases. The junction had 13 bases not matched to a gene; V was cut back by 1 base and J by 14 bases. This CDR3 comprises 15 residues. CDR1 and CDR2 (germline): SEHNR, FQNEAQ (reference sequence).

The chain recombines TRBV4-2 with TRBJ2-3, with D tentatively TRBD2 (6 bases). CDR1 LGHNA and CDR2 YNFKEQ come from the germline V gene. The CDR3 length is 14 residues. V was cut by 5 bases and J by 9 bases, with 18 bases left in between. The CDR3 loop reads CASSDPSGDRTQYF. The CDR3 DNA reads as TGTGCCAGCAGCGACCCCTCGGGGGACCGCACGCAGTATTTT.

The gene calls are TRBV10-1 and TRBJ2-7, with TRBD1 matching over 8 bases. The CDR3 runs 13 residues. Germline assignment: CDR1 WNHNN and CDR2 SYGVQD (reference sequence). The junction had 4 bases not matched to a gene; V was cut back by 3 bases and J by 6 bases. The CDR3 spells CASSESGGSEQYF. DNA for the CDR3: TGCGCCAGCAGTGAATCAGGGGGCAGCGAGCAGTACTTC.

This chain connects TRBV28 to TRBJ2-1; D remains ambiguous. Germline V gene data show CDR1 as MDHEN and CDR2 as SYDVKM. V dropped 7 bases and J dropped 3 bases, with 13 bases sitting between them. This CDR3 is 14 amino acids long. Written as DNA, the CDR3 is TGTGCCAGCACCGGGTCTTTGGGCTACAATGAGCAGTTCTTC. Protein sequence: CASTGSLGYNEQFF.

This rearrangement joins TRBV27 to TRBJ2-1; D is unclear. From germline, CDR1 is MNHEY and CDR2 SMNVEV (reference sequence). Trimming cost V 3 bases and J 2 bases, with 11 bases left between them. This CDR3 comprises 15 residues. CDR3 in DNA: TGTGCCAGCAGTTTTGGGCCCCAAACCTACAATGAGCAGTTCTTC. Encoded protein: CASSFGPQTYNEQFF.

The chain links TRBV9 to TRBJ2-1; D might be TRBD2 (5 bases). V was clipped by 4 bases and J by 6 bases, with 14 bases between them. The CDR3 runs to 14 residues. Germline V CDR1 and CDR2: SGDLS, YYNGEE. The CDR3: CASSPAGWSNEQFF. The CDR3 nucleotides are TGTGCCAGCAGCCCGGCGGGTTGGAGCAATGAGCAGTTCTTC.

The chain uses TRBV5-1 and TRBJ2-1; 9 nucleotides match TRBD1. Trimming at V came to 5 bases and at J to 3 bases, leaving 3 bases not matched to a gene. Germline values: CDR1 SGHRS, CDR2 YFSETQ. The CDR3 spans 14 residues. CDR3 protein: CASSKGQGYNEQFF. The CDR3 coding sequence is TGCGCCAGCAGTAAGGGACAGGGCTACAATGAGCAGTTCTTC. The full variable domain, its missing parts supplied by reference TRBV5-1 and TRBJ2-1, is KAGVTQTPRYLIKTRGQQVTLSCSPISGHRSVSWYQQTPGQGLQFLFEYFSETQRNKGNFPGRFSGRQFSNSRSEMNVSTLELGDSALYLCASSKGQGYNEQFFGPGTRLTVL.

The chain uses TRBV28 and TRBJ1-4; D is perhaps TRBD1 (5 bases). The CDR3 totals 18 residues. Trimming shortened V by 4 bases and J by 7 bases, and 25 bases separated the two germline ends. Germline values: CDR1 MDHEN, CDR2 SYDVKM. The CDR3 sequence: CASSWQGRQVGPGEKLFF. Written as DNA, the CDR3 is TGTGCCAGCAGTTGGCAGGGCCGCCAAGTGGGTCCCGGTGAAAAACTGTTTTTT.

This chain links TRBV6-4 with TRBJ2-7, with D tentatively TRBD1 (11 bases). This CDR3 spans 20 amino acids. From germline, CDR1 is MRHNA and CDR2 SNTAGT. Trimming cost V 8 bases and J 4 bases, with 36 bases left between them. The CDR3 region is CASSSRGTGGSSGSWYEQYF. CDR3 sequence (DNA): TGTGCCAGCTCCTCGCGTGGGACAGGGGGTTCTAGCGGGAGTTGGTACGAGCAGTACTTC.

V is TRBV6-1 and J is TRBJ1-2; TRBD1 might be the D (6 bases). V was trimmed by 6 bases and J by 7 bases, leaving 18 bases between them. CDR1 is MNHNS and CDR2 is SASEGT in the germline V gene. The CDR3 loop spans 14 amino acids. The chain's CDR3 is CASSHPQGNGGYTF. The CDR3, as DNA: TGTGCCAGCAGCCATCCTCAGGGGAATGGTGGCTACACCTTC.

This chain connects TRBV27 to TRBJ2-2; possible D gene TRBD1, 6 bases. Germline lookup yields CDR1 MNHEY and CDR2 SMNVEV (reference sequence). The CDR3 contains 15 residues. The V end lost 5 bases, the J end lost 6 bases, and 16 bases lay between the germline ends. The CDR3 loop is CASSPRDNFAGELFF. CDR3 DNA sequence: TGTGCCAGCAGTCCACGGGACAACTTCGCCGGGGAGCTGTTTTTT.

This chain joins TRBV7-3 and TRBJ2-1; TRBD2 agrees at 7 bases. CDR1 is SGHTA and CDR2 is FQGTGA in the germline V gene. The CDR3 loop spans 15 amino acids. The V gene end was trimmed by 6 bases and the J gene end by 4 bases; junction bases not matched to a gene: 9. CDR3 in DNA: TGTGCCAGCAGTTCCTTAGCGGGCCGGTACAATGAGCAGTTCTTC. The encoded protein is CASSSLAGRYNEQFF.

This clone was seen more than once but under ten times. This chain joins TRBV6-5 and TRBJ1-2; 10 bases match TRBD1. The CDR3 runs to 15 residues. Looked up from germline, CDR1 is MNHEY and CDR2 is SVGAGI. The CDR3 here is CTSSQDRGVHYGYTF. The CDR3 region has the DNA TGTACTTCATCCCAGGACAGGGGGGTACACTATGGCTACACCTTC.

V is TRBV11-1 and J is TRBJ2-3, with D unclear. There are 14 residues in the CDR3. V was pared by 1 base and J by 0 bases, with 5 bases between. Germline lookup yields CDR1 SGHAT and CDR2 FQDESV (reference sequence). The DNA of the CDR3 is TGTGCCAGCAGCTTAGAAGCCAGCACAGATACGCAGTATTTT. Its protein product is CASSLEASTDTQYF.

CDR3 in DNA: TGTGCCAGCAGCTTTCTAGGGGCGCAGAACTATGGCTACACCTTC. Translating gives CASSFLGAQNYGYTF. The rearrangement uses TRBV11-2 and TRBJ1-2; possibly TRBD1 for D (5 bases). V lost 3 bases to trimming and J lost 2 bases, with 13 bases between them. The CDR3 is 15 amino acids. Per germline, CDR1 SGHAT and CDR2 FQNNGV.